This T cell receptor (beta chain) was obtained from a study of PD-L1 blockade in urothelial cancer. Study details: After treatment start, blood was analyzed at 3 weeks (second dose) and at 6 weeks. Among blood samples, the median T cell count was some 140,000. Regarding the study as a whole: TCR clonality was measured in pretreatment peripheral blood. Clonality below the median predicted better survival.

Produced via immunoSEQ multiplex PCR; TCRdb's table is partial and in-frame only. The data show 60,000 or so clones, roughly four fifths seen once. As for this clone: Its target is not known.

This receptor was identified in a man aged 65 to 85 with urothelial cancer. Sequenced material: PBMCs, taken around atezolizumab (anti-PD-L1) treatment.

The CDR3 reads CASSPIQRPQHF. The DNA of the CDR3 is TGTGCCAGCAGCCCCATACAGAGGCCCCAGCATTTT. The V gene is TRBV2, the J gene TRBJ1-5; no reliable D call. V gave up 6 bases and J gave up 9 bases, with 12 bases separating them. Germline CDR1 and CDR2: SNHLY and FYNNEI. This CDR3 spans 12 amino acids.